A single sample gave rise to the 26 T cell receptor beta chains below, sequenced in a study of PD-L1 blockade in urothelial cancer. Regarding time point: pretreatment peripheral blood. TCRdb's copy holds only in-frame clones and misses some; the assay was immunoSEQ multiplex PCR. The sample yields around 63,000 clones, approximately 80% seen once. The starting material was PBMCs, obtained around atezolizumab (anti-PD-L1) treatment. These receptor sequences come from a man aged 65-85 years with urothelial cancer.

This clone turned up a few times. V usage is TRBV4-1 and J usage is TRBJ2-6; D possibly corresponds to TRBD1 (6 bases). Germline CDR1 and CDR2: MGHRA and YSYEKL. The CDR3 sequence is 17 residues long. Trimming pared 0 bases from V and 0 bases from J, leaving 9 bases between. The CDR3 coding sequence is TGCGCCAGCAGCCAAGATGGACAGCTCTCTGGGGCCAACGTCCTGACTTTC. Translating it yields CASSQDGQLSGANVLTF.

DNA for the CDR3: TGTGCCAGCAGCCGACAGGGGAACCAAGAGACCCAGTACTTC. Protein: CASSRQGNQETQYF. The chain links TRBV7-2 to TRBJ2-5, with 8 bases identical to TRBD1. The V segment lost 5 bases and the J segment 0 bases; nucleotides outside the gene matches: 2. Looked up from germline, CDR1 is SGHTA and CDR2 is FQGNSA. The CDR3 consists of 14 residues.

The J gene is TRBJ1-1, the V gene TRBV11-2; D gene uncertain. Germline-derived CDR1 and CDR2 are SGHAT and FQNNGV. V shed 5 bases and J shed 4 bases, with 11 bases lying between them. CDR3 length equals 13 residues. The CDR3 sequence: CASSLASSTEAFF. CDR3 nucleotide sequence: TGTGCCAGCAGCCTAGCTTCGTCCACTGAAGCTTTCTTT.

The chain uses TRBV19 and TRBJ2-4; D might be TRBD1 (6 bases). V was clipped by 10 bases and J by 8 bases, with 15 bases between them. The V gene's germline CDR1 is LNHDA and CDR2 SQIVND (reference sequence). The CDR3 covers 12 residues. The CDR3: CATLARGDIQYF. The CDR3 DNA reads TGTGCCACCCTGGCCAGGGGAGACATTCAGTACTTC.

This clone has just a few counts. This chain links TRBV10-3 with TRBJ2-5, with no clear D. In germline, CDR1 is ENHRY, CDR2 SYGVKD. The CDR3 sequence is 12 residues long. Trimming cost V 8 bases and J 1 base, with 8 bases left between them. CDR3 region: CAIDILQETQYF. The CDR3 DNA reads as TGTGCCATCGACATTCTCCAAGAGACCCAGTACTTC.

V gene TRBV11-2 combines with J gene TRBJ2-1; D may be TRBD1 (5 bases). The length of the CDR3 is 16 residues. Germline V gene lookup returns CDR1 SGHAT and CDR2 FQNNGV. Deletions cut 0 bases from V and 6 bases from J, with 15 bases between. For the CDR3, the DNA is TGTGCCAGCAGCTTAGATCCCCAGGGTTCGCTCAATGAGCAGTTCTTC. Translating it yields CASSLDPQGSLNEQFF.

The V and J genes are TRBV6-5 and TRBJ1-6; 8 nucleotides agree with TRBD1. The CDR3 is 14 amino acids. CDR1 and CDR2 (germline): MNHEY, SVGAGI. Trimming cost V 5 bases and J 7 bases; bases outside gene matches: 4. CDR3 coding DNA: TGTGCCAGCAGTCCGGGACAGGAGAATTCACCCCTCCACTTT. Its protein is CASSPGQENSPLHF.

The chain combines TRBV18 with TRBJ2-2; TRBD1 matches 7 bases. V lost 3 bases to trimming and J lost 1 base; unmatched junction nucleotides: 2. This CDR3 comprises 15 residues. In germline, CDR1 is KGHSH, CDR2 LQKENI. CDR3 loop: CASSPGQRNTGELFF. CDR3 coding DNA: TGTGCCAGCTCACCGGGACAGAGGAACACCGGGGAGCTGTTTTTT. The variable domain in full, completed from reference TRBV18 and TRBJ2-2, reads NAGVMQNPRHLVRRRGQEARLRCSPMKGHSHVYWYRQLPEEGLKFMVYLQKENIIDESGMPKERFSAEFPKEGPSILRIQQVVRGDSAAYFCASSPGQRNTGELFFGEGSRLTVL.

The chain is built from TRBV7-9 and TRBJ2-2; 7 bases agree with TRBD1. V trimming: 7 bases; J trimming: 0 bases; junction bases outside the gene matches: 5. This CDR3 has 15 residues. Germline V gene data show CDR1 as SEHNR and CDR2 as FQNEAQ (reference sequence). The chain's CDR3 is CASIRDRANTGELFF. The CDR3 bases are TGTGCCAGCATACGTGACAGGGCGAACACCGGGGAGCTGTTTTTT.

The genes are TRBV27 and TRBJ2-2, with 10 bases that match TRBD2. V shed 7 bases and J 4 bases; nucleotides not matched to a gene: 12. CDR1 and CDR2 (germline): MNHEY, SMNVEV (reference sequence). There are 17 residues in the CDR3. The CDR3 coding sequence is TGTGCCAGCATGCCCATCCTACTAGCGGGATCCACCGGGGAGCTGTTTTTT. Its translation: CASMPILLAGSTGELFF.

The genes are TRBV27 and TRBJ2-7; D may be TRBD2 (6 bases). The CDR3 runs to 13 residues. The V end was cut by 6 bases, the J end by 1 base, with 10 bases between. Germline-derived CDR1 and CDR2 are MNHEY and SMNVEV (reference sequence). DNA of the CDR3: TGTGCCAGCAGACATAGCGGATCCTACGAGCAGTACTTC. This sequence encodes CASRHSGSYEQYF.

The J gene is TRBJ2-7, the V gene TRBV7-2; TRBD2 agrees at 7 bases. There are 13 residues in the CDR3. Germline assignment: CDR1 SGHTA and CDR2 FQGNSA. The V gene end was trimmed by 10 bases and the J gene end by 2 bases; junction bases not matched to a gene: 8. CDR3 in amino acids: CATSSGEAYEQYF. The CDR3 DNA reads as TGTGCCACCTCTAGCGGAGAGGCCTACGAGCAGTACTTC.

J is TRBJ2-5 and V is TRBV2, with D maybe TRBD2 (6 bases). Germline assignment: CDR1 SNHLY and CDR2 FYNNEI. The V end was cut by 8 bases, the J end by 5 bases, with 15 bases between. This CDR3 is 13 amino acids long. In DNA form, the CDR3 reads TGTGCCAGCGGGTTGGAGGAGGGCGAGACCCAGTACTTC. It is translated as CASGLEEGETQYF.

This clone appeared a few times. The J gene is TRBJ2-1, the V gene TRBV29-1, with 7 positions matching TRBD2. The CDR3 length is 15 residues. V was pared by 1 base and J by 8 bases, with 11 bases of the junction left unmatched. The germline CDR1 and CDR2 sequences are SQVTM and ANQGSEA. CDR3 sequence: CSVEGAGAGFDEQFF. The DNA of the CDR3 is TGCAGCGTTGAAGGGGCGGGAGCGGGGTTTGATGAGCAGTTCTTC.

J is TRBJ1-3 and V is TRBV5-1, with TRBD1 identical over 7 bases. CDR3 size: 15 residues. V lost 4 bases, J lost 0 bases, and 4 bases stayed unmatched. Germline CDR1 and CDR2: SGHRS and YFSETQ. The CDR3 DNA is TGCGCCAGCAGCGGGGGACAGAGCTCTGGAAACACCATATATTTT. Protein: CASSGGQSSGNTIYF. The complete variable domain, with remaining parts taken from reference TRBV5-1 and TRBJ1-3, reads KAGVTQTPRYLIKTRGQQVTLSCSPISGHRSVSWYQQTPGQGLQFLFEYFSETQRNKGNFPGRFSGRQFSNSRSEMNVSTLELGDSALYLCASSGGQSSGNTIYFGEGSWLTVV.

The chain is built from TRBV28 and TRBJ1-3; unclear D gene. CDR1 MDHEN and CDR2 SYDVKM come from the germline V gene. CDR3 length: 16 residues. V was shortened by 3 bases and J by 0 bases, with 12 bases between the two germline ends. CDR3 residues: CASSFPDTYSGNTIYF. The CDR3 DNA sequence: TGTGCCAGCAGTTTTCCTGACACTTACTCTGGAAACACCATATATTTT.

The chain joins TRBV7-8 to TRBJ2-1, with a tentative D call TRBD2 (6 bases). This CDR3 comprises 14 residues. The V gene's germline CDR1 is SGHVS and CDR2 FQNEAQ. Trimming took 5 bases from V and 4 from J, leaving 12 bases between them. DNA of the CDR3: TGTGCCAGCAGCCCCCCGGCGGGGTACAATGAGCAGTTCTTC. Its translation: CASSPPAGYNEQFF.

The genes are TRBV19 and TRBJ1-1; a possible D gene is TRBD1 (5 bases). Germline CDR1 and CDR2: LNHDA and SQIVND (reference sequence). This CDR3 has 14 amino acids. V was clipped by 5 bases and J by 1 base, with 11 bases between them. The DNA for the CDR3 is TGTGCCAGTAGTGCCAGGGAAAGGAACACTGAAGCTTTCTTT. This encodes CASSARERNTEAFF.

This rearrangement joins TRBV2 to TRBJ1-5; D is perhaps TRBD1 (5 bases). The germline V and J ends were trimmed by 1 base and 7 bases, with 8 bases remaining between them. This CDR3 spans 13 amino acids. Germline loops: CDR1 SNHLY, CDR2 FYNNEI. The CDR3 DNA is TGTGCCAGCAGTGAAGGGAGGGACCAGCCCCAGCATTTT. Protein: CASSEGRDQPQHF.

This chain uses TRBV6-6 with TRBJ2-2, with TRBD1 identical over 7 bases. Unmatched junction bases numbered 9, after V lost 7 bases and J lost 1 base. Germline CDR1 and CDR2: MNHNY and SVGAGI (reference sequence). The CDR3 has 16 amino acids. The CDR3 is CASNHAGTVNTGELFF. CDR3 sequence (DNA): TGTGCCAGCAACCATGCCGGGACAGTGAACACCGGGGAGCTGTTTTTT.

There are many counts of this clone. As DNA, the CDR3 is TGTGCCACCAGCAGCCGACGGGGAACTGAAGCTTTCTTT. Translation: CATSSRRGTEAFF. J is TRBJ1-1 and V is TRBV15, with no clear D. Germline V gives CDR1 LNHNV, CDR2 YYDKDF (reference sequence). Trimming removed 3 bases at V and 5 bases at J, with 10 bases between. This CDR3 spans 13 amino acids. Combining the CDR3 with reference TRBV15 and TRBJ1-1 gives the whole variable domain DAMVIQNPRYQVTQFGKPVTLSCSQTLNHNVMYWYQQKSSQAPKLLFHYYDKDFNNEADTPDNFQSRRPNTSFCFLDIRSPGLGDTAMYLCATSSRRGTEAFFGQGTRLTVV.

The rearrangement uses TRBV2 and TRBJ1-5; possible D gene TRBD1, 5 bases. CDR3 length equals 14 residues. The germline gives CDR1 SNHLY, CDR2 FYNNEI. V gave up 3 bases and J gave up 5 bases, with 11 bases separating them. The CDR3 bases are TGTGCCAGCAGTGACAGGGTGAGAGATCAGCCCCAGCATTTT. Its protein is CASSDRVRDQPQHF.

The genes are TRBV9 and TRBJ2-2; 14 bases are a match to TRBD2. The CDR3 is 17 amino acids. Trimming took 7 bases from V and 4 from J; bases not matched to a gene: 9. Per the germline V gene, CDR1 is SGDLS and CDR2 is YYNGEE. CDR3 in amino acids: CASGLAGGLRSTGELFF. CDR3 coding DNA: TGTGCCAGCGGACTAGCGGGGGGCCTACGATCCACCGGGGAGCTGTTTTTT.

The CDR3 sequence is CASSQRGRGGETQYF. CDR3 sequence (DNA): TGTGCCAGCAGCCAGAGAGGTCGGGGGGGAGAGACCCAGTACTTC. This chain connects TRBV27 to TRBJ2-5; 8 bases are shared with TRBD2. Germline V gene sequence: CDR1 MNHEY, CDR2 SMNVEV (reference sequence). The CDR3 runs 15 residues. Germline trimming cut 6 bases from V and 4 bases from J; bases unmatched to any gene: 10.

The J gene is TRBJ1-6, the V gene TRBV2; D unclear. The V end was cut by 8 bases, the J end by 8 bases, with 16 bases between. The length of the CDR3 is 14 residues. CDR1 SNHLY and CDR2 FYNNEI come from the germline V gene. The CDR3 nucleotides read TGTGCCAGCCTCCGAGGTGAGGGTCATTCACCCCTCCACTTT. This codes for CASLRGEGHSPLHF.

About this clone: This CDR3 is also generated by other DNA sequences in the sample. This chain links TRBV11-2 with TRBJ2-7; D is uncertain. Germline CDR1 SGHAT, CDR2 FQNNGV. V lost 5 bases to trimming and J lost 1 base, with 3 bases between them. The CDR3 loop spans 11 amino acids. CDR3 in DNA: TGTGCCAGCAGCCCTTCCTACGAGCAGTACTTC. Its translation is CASSPSYEQYF.